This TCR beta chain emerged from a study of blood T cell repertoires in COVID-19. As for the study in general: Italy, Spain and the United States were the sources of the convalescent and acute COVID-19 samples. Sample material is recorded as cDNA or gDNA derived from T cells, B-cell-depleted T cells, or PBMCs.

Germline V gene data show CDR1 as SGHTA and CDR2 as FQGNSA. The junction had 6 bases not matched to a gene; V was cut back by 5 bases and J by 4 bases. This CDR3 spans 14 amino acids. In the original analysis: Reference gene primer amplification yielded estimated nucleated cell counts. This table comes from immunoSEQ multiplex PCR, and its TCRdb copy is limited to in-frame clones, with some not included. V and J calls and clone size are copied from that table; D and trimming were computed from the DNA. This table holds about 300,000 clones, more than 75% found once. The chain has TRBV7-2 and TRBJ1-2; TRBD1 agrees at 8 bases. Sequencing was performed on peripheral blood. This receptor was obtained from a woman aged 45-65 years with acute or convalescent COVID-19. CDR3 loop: CASSPGGMGYGYTF. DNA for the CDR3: TGTGCCAGCAGCCCAGGGGGCATGGGCTATGGCTACACCTTC.